A single sample is the source of the 20 T cell receptor beta chains below, sequenced in a study of shared clonotypes between healthy human individuals. Method: immunoSEQ multiplex PCR; TCRdb's copy keeps in-frame clones and lacks some. The sample lists roughly 2.4 million clones; around 95% were seen once. Material for sequencing was naive CD4+ T cells sorted from blood. As for subset: CD45RA+ positively selected. These receptors were obtained from a man aged 18 to 35 in good health.

The V call is TRBV6-1, the J call TRBJ1-2, with D perhaps TRBD1 (5 bases). The length of the CDR3 is 15 residues. Germline V gives CDR1 MNHNS, CDR2 SASEGT. Trimming shortened V by 1 base and J by 2 bases, and 11 bases separated the two germline ends. CDR3 region: CASSEVRVWNYGYTF. The CDR3 coding sequence is TGTGCCAGCAGTGAAGTCAGGGTTTGGAACTATGGCTACACCTTC.

The gene calls are TRBV28 and TRBJ1-2; 7 bases align to TRBD1. Per germline, CDR1 MDHEN and CDR2 SYDVKM. The CDR3 loop spans 16 amino acids. V lost 2 bases, J lost 0 bases, and 6 bases stayed unmatched. The CDR3 spells CASSLPGQSTNYGYTF. CDR3 sequence (DNA): TGTGCCAGCAGTTTACCGGGACAGTCGACTAACTATGGCTACACCTTC.

This chain links TRBV6-1 with TRBJ1-5; 9 nucleotides line up with TRBD1. Germline CDR1 MNHNS, CDR2 SASEGT. The CDR3 spans 15 residues. J lost 4 bases, V lost 6 bases, and 7 bases had no gene match. In DNA form, the CDR3 reads TGTGCCAGCAGCCAGGGGGGGACAGGGAATCAGCCCCAGCATTTT. This encodes CASSQGGTGNQPQHF.

This chain joins TRBV30 and TRBJ2-5, with D perhaps given as TRBD1 or TRBD2 (5 bases each). This CDR3 contains 12 residues. V was clipped by 2 bases and J by 9 bases, with 13 bases between them. CDR1 and CDR2 from the germline V gene are GTSNPN and SVGIG (reference sequence). CDR3: CAWSYHPGPQYF. Written as DNA, the CDR3 is TGTGCCTGGAGTTATCACCCGGGACCCCAGTACTTC.

The chain employs TRBV11-3 and TRBJ2-7; D is possibly TRBD1 or TRBD2 (5 bases each). There are 15 residues in the CDR3. Germline assignment: CDR1 SGHNT and CDR2 YENEEA. V was cut by 5 bases and J by 0 bases, with 14 bases left in between. Written as DNA, the CDR3 is TGTGCCAGCAGCCGTGAGGCAGGGAGCTCCTACGAGCAGTACTTC. Its translation is CASSREAGSSYEQYF.

The V gene is TRBV2, the J gene TRBJ1-5, with 8 bases identical to TRBD1. Germline values: CDR1 SNHLY, CDR2 FYNNEI. CDR3 length: 14 residues. Trimming at V came to 8 bases and at J to 9 bases, leaving 12 bases not matched to a gene. The CDR3 loop is CASGGQGASGPQHF. The CDR3, as DNA: TGTGCCAGCGGCGGACAGGGTGCGTCTGGGCCCCAGCATTTT.

In DNA form, the CDR3 reads TGTGCCAGCAGCTTCAGACTAGCTAGGGACACCGGGGAGCTGTTTTTT. It specifies CASSFRLARDTGELFF. The V and J genes are TRBV11-2 and TRBJ2-2; 7 bases agree with TRBD2. CDR3 length equals 16 residues. V lost 3 bases to trimming and J lost 3 bases; unmatched junction nucleotides: 7. Germline loops: CDR1 SGHAT, CDR2 FQNNGV. Complete variable domain (other parts from reference TRBV11-2 and TRBJ2-2): EAGVAQSPRYKIIEKRQSVAFWCNPISGHATLYWYQQILGQGPKLLIQFQNNGVVDDSQLPKDRFSAERLKGVDSTLKIQPAKLEDSAVYLCASSFRLARDTGELFFGEGSRLTVL.

Written as DNA, the CDR3 is TGTGCCAGCCGTAGGGAAAGAGGAGCCAACAATGAGCAGTTCTTC. Its protein is CASRRERGANNEQFF. The rearrangement links TRBV7-2 to TRBJ2-1; no clear D. Trimming left V 8 bases short and J 5 bases short, with 19 bases between. CDR3 size: 15 residues. Germline-derived CDR1 and CDR2 are SGHTA and FQGNSA.

Remarks on this clone: Other DNA sequences in the same sample also yield this CDR3. This chain uses TRBV5-1 with TRBJ2-5; D unresolved. In germline, CDR1 is SGHRS, CDR2 YFSETQ. The V end lost 1 base, the J end lost 4 bases, and 5 bases lay between the germline ends. This CDR3 is built from 12 residues. In DNA, the CDR3 is TGCGCCAGCAGCTTGAGTACAGAGACCCAGTACTTC. Translation gives CASSLSTETQYF.

The chain combines TRBV7-2 with TRBJ1-2; D is perhaps TRBD1 (6 bases). V gave up 4 bases and J gave up 0 bases, with 18 bases separating them. This CDR3 spans 17 amino acids. CDR1 and CDR2 (germline): SGHTA, FQGNSA. Here the CDR3 DNA reads TGTGCCAGCAGCTCATGGACAGAAAATCAAGCTAACTATGGCTACACCTTC. Amino acids: CASSSWTENQANYGYTF. The whole variable domain, remainder taken from reference TRBV7-2 and TRBJ1-2, is GAGVSQSPSNKVTEKGKDVELRCDPISGHTALYWYRQSLGQGLEFLIYFQGNSAPDKSGLPSDRFSAERTGGSVSTLTIQRTQQEDSAVYLCASSSWTENQANYGYTFGSGTRLTVV.

V gene TRBV20-1 combines with J gene TRBJ1-1, with D unresolved. Deletions cut 0 bases from V and 11 bases from J, with 10 bases between. This CDR3 comprises 11 residues. Germline-derived CDR1 and CDR2 are DFQATT and SNEGSKA (reference sequence). CDR3 DNA: TGCAGTGCTAGAGAGGGCGGGATTGCTTTCTTT. Protein: CSAREGGIAFF.

The table lists this clone with a few counts. The chain uses TRBV5-5 and TRBJ1-6; D is possibly TRBD1 (5 bases). Trimming took off 3 bases at V and 4 bases at J, with 8 bases between the two ends. The CDR3 is 14 residues long. Germline values: CDR1 SGHKS, CDR2 YYEKEE (reference sequence). In DNA, the CDR3 is TGTGCCAGCAGCTCCGGGACTTATAATTCACCCCTCCACTTT. It yields the protein CASSSGTYNSPLHF.

The CDR3 region is CASSWGQVSGNTIYF. Written as DNA, the CDR3 is TGTGCCAGCAGCTGGGGACAGGTCTCTGGAAACACCATATATTTT. The chain combines TRBV5-4 with TRBJ1-3, with 8 positions matching TRBD1. The V and J ends lost 3 bases and 0 bases, in that order; junction bases with no gene match: 2. Germline CDR1 reads SGHNT; CDR2 reads YYREEE (reference sequence). The CDR3 is 15 amino acids.

This rearrangement joins TRBV6-1 to TRBJ2-7; 9 positions agree with TRBD2. The J segment lost 6 bases and the V segment lost 8 bases, leaving 11 bases of the junction unmatched. The CDR3 is 14 residues long. Germline CDR1 MNHNS, CDR2 SASEGT. CDR3 nucleotides: TGTGCCAGCCGGGGGGGACTAGCTTTATCCGAGCAGTACTTC. Translated: CASRGGLALSEQYF.

The V gene is TRBV11-2, the J gene TRBJ2-5; 7 bases are a match to TRBD1. V gave up 1 base and J gave up 5 bases; unmatched junction bases: 7. Germline lookup yields CDR1 SGHAT and CDR2 FQNNGV. The CDR3 sequence is 15 residues long. As DNA, the CDR3 is TGTGCCAGCAGCTTAGGCACAGGGGAATGGGAGACCCAGTACTTC. Residues: CASSLGTGEWETQYF.

On this clone itself: This sample also contains other DNA sequences that code for the same CDR3. The chain employs TRBV27 and TRBJ1-1; D is ambiguous. Germline V gene sequence: CDR1 MNHEY, CDR2 SMNVEV (reference sequence). Between the trimmed V and J ends, which lost 2 bases and 0 bases, there was a span of 4 bases. This CDR3 is built from 13 residues. CDR3 amino acids: CASSLTMNTEAFF. CDR3 DNA sequence: TGTGCCAGCAGTTTAACAATGAACACTGAAGCTTTCTTT.

The chain links TRBV2 to TRBJ1-2, with unresolved D. V lost 7 bases and J lost 0, with 18 bases in between. The CDR3 spans 16 residues. Looked up from germline, CDR1 is SNHLY and CDR2 is FYNNEI. The CDR3 protein is CASKLGSGVANYGYTF. The CDR3 coding sequence is TGTGCCAGCAAGTTGGGGAGTGGCGTAGCTAACTATGGCTACACCTTC. The full variable domain, its missing parts supplied by reference TRBV2 and TRBJ1-2, is EPEVTQTPSHQVTQMGQEVILRCVPISNHLYFYWYRQILGQKVEFLVSFYNNEISEKSEIFDDQFSVERPDGSNFTLKIRSTKLEDSAMYFCASKLGSGVANYGYTFGSGTRLTVV.

CDR3 in DNA: TGTGCCTGGAGTCATGTGAACACTGAAGCTTTCTTT. Translation gives CAWSHVNTEAFF. The chain joins TRBV30 to TRBJ1-1; D gene uncertain. The germline CDR1 and CDR2 sequences are GTSNPN and SVGIG (reference sequence). The ends were cut back, 2 bases at V and 0 bases at J, with 4 bases in the middle. The CDR3 sequence is 12 residues long.

The chain combines TRBV7-9 with TRBJ2-3, with D unresolved. V gave up 5 bases and J gave up 2 bases, with 14 bases separating them. Germline V gene sequence: CDR1 SEHNR, CDR2 FQNEAQ (reference sequence). This CDR3 spans 15 amino acids. CDR3 sequence: CASSITAGPTDTQYF. CDR3 sequence (DNA): TGTGCCAGCAGCATAACTGCCGGTCCCACAGATACGCAGTATTTT.

This CDR3 reads CASGDSYGYTF. As DNA, the CDR3 is TGTGCCAGTGGGGACAGTTATGGCTACACCTTC. The V and J genes are TRBV19 and TRBJ1-2; TRBD1 matches 7 bases. Trimming took 8 bases from V and 5 from J; bases not matched to a gene: 2. The CDR3 totals 11 residues. Germline V gene sequence: CDR1 LNHDA, CDR2 SQIVND (reference sequence).